This T cell receptor (beta chain) was recovered during a study of blood T cell repertoires in COVID-19. Study summary: PBMCs, B-cell-depleted T cells, or T cells provided the cDNA or gDNA that made up the material.

Some clones are missing from TCRdb's copy, which holds only in-frame ones; the method was immunoSEQ multiplex PCR. The data show approximately 340,000 clones, 83% seen once. In this sample, this clone turned up once. This CDR3 spans 13 amino acids. V gave up 5 bases and J gave up 4 bases, with 11 bases separating them. Germline values: CDR1 SQVTM, CDR2 ANQGSEA. The clonotype originates from a young man with active or convalescent COVID-19. Sequencing was performed on peripheral blood. The chain couples TRBV29-1 to TRBJ1-4, with D possibly matching TRBD1 (5 bases). CDR3 nucleotides: TGCAGCGTTCAGGGTTGGGGTAATGAAAAACTGTTTTTT. Translating it yields CSVQGWGNEKLFF.